This note documents a single T cell receptor (beta chain) sequence. What antigen it recognizes has not been identified. Base qualities were left out, and no much larger clone turns up one base away. Collaborating institutions collected whole blood in K2EDTA tubes following their own protocols. For TCRbeta analysis, collaborator samples were shipped as frozen whole blood, as isolated PBMCs, or as DNA extracted from either sample type. TCRbeta CDR3 regions were amplified from genomic DNA by means of the immunoSEQ Assay, a bias-controlled multiplex PCR. Per the authors' processing: Nucleated cell counts per sample were estimated from amplification of reference gene primers within the assay. To quantify the absolute abundance of each unique TCRbeta CDR3 rearrangement, sequence reads were collapsed and filtered. Productive Simpson clonality was computed per sample as the square root of Simpson's diversity index over productive rearrangements. In its TCRdb copy, this immuneACCESS table keeps in-frame sequences only and misses some clones. Where compared with another copy, unresolved V genes explain less than half of these, and the others have no known cause. V and J calls and clone size are given by that table; D and trimming were obtained from the DNA. Recorded for this sample are roughly 230,000 clones; around four fifths of them occurred a single time. In total, the top ten clones hold 5.5% to 8% of the sample.

The sample belongs to a study of blood T cell repertoires in COVID-19 (dated by TCRdb to 2020 to 2021). Context from the whole study: Samples from collaborators originated in the United States, Italy and Spain and spanned both the acute and convalescent phases of COVID-19. The material from the prospective study consisted of cDNA or gDNA derived from T cells, B-cell-depleted T cells, or PBMCs. The dataset comprised deeply sampled blood TCRbeta repertoires from subjects exposed to, actively infected with, or recovered from COVID-19. The repertoires were released in a freely available public database meant as a resource for research on the immune response to SARS-CoV-2. Samples came from the ongoing ImmuneRACE study (first 160 participants) plus 1,254 subjects from 6 global collaborators. Nearly every sample came with metadata listing a de-identified subject ID, COVID-19 status, age in years and sex. HLA class I and class II types, where available, came from metadata supplied by the sample provider rather than from assay-based typing.

Findings and caveats that apply to the study as a whole: The amount of clinical and demographic metadata varied by source and participant and was provided uncurated.

The CDR3 runs 12 residues from the cysteine to the phenylalanine. This entry keeps only the CDR3 DNA: 36 bases, framed from base 1. Looking up the germline V gene (reference sequence) yields CDR1 LNHDA and CDR2 SQIVND. V is pared back by 5 bases and J by 5 bases, with 10 bases lying between the germline termini. The source is a woman aged 55-69 years with active or convalescent COVID-19. The chain joins TRBV19 to TRBJ2-7; TRBD1 is perhaps the D gene, given 6 matching bases. The sample was peripheral blood. The sequence in DNA is TGTGCCAGTAGTGTCACAGGGCACGAGCAGTACTTC. It translates as CASSVTGHEQYF.